What follows are 21 T cell receptor beta chains derived from one specimen sequenced in a study of spatial heterogeneity in lung cancer. Their specific antigens are unknown. TCRdb reanalysed the 5' RACE reads using MiXCR and keeps one entry per CDR3 protein. The data hold several thousand distinct CDR3 sequences, with roughly 8% observed a single time. Noted time point: sample taken at primary tumor resection. Findings of the study overall: It was found that expanded intratumoral alpha and beta TCR counts tracked tumor mutation counts.

Specimen: lung tumor tissue, collected at surgery. The receptors were sampled from a female donor with early-stage non-small cell lung cancer.

By its share, this clonotype is medium-sized (0.01 to 0.1%). The chain is built from TRBV11-2 and TRBJ2-2; 7 bases align to TRBD2. This CDR3 contains 16 residues. CDR1 is SGHAT, CDR2 FQNNGV, per germline. The V gene end was trimmed by 2 bases and the J gene end by 6 bases; junction bases not matched to a gene: 9. This CDR3 is CASSLRGDSLPGELFF. DNA of the CDR3: TGTGCCAGCAGCTTACGGGGGGATTCCCTCCCCGGGGAGCTGTTTTTT.

This clonotype was seen repeatedly, ten times or more. The chain couples TRBV11-1 to TRBJ1-2; D is undetermined. CDR1 SGHAT and CDR2 FQDESV come from the germline V gene (reference sequence). The CDR3 totals 15 residues. V dropped 1 base and J dropped 4 bases, with 13 bases sitting between them. In nucleotides, the CDR3 is TGTGCCAGCAGCTTAGGTGCGCAGGCCCGCTATGGCTACACCTTC. Translated, it gives CASSLGAQARYGYTF.

At least ten counts were recorded for this clonotype. The rearrangement joins TRBV2 to TRBJ2-3; 8 bases are a match to TRBD2. Germline CDR1 and CDR2: SNHLY and FYNNEI. The V segment lost 2 bases and the J segment 2 bases; nucleotides outside the gene matches: 3. The CDR3 is 15 residues long. In DNA, the CDR3 is TGTGCCAGCAGTGAATTAGCGGGAAACACAGATACGCAGTATTTT. Encoded protein: CASSELAGNTDTQYF.

This clonotype appeared many times. The chain combines TRBV28 with TRBJ1-6; TRBD1 might be the D (5 bases). V lost 5 bases, J lost 10 bases, and 12 bases lay in between. The CDR3 length is 13 residues. The germline CDR1 and CDR2 sequences are MDHEN and SYDVKM. In nucleotides, the CDR3 is TGTGCCAGCAGTACTGGGGACGCATCACCCCTCCACTTT. Its protein product is CASSTGDASPLHF.

This clonotype was counted ten times or more. CDR3 in amino acids: CASGLVQSGDTEAFF. In DNA, the CDR3 is TGTGCTAGTGGTTTGGTACAGTCAGGGGACACTGAAGCTTTCTTT. The chain carries TRBV12-5 and TRBJ1-1; tentative D call: TRBD1 (6 bases). Looked up from germline, CDR1 is LGHNT and CDR2 is FRNRAP. The CDR3 runs 15 residues. With 0 bases removed from V and 3 bases from J, the gap between germline ends came to 11 bases.

By its share, this clonotype is medium-sized. The chain has TRBV29-1 and TRBJ2-1; possible D gene TRBD2, 6 bases. Trimming removed 4 bases at V and 8 bases at J, with 18 bases between. This CDR3 contains 14 residues. Germline lookup yields CDR1 SQVTM and CDR2 ANQGSEA. The CDR3 protein is CSVALAAVWDEQFF. DNA of the CDR3: TGCAGCGTTGCACTAGCAGCGGTTTGGGATGAGCAGTTCTTC.

This clonotype ranks as medium-sized. This chain connects TRBV6-5 to TRBJ1-2; a weak D match, TRBD1 (5 bases). Germline V gives CDR1 MNHEY, CDR2 SVGAGI. The V end was cut by 0 bases, the J end by 0 bases, with 5 bases between. The CDR3 runs 14 residues. The CDR3 spells CASSYSRANYGYTF. Written as DNA, the CDR3 is TGTGCCAGCAGTTACTCCAGGGCTAACTATGGCTACACCTTC.

The J gene is TRBJ2-2, the V gene TRBV29-1; TRBD2 aligns across 8 bases. Per germline, CDR1 SQVTM and CDR2 ANQGSEA. With V trimmed by 7 bases and J by 1 base, 8 bases remained unmatched. The CDR3 has 15 amino acids. CDR3: CSAVLSGGNTGELFF. The CDR3 nucleotides read TGCAGCGCCGTACTGAGCGGGGGGAACACCGGGGAGCTGTTTTTT.

This clonotype is deemed medium-sized. This chain connects TRBV5-1 to TRBJ2-3; D possibly corresponds to TRBD2 (6 bases). The CDR3 covers 16 residues. Trimming left V 0 bases short and J 4 bases short, with 15 bases between. Germline loops: CDR1 SGHRS, CDR2 YFSETQ. The CDR3 region is CASSLARSGRPDTQYF. CDR3 bases: TGCGCCAGCAGCTTGGCCAGGTCAGGGAGGCCAGATACGCAGTATTTT.

This clonotype was detected ten times or more. The chain employs TRBV6-6 and TRBJ1-5; no clear D gene. With 0 bases removed from V and 3 bases from J, the gap between germline ends came to 6 bases. Germline loops: CDR1 MNHNY, CDR2 SVGAGI (reference sequence). There are 14 residues in the CDR3. CDR3 coding DNA: TGTGCCAGCAGTTACTCGACCTCCAATCAGCCCCAGCATTTT. This sequence encodes CASSYSTSNQPQHF.

This clonotype is labeled as medium-sized. The CDR3: CASSLVADTGELFF. CDR3 nucleotides: TGCGCCAGCAGCTTGGTGGCCGACACCGGGGAGCTGTTTTTT. The rearrangement uses TRBV5-1 and TRBJ2-2; D gene ambiguous. The V end lost 0 bases, the J end lost 3 bases, and 6 bases lay between the germline ends. The germline V gene has CDR1 SGHRS and CDR2 YFSETQ. The CDR3 length is 14 residues. Together with reference TRBV5-1 and TRBJ2-2, the CDR3 gives the full variable domain: KAGVTQTPRYLIKTRGQQVTLSCSPISGHRSVSWYQQTPGQGLQFLFEYFSETQRNKGNFPGRFSGRQFSNSRSEMNVSTLELGDSALYLCASSLVADTGELFFGEGSRLTVL.

This clonotype was seen repeatedly, ten times or more. The J gene is TRBJ2-3, the V gene TRBV3-1, with D possibly matching TRBD2 (5 bases). Trimming removed 5 bases at V and 1 base at J, with 13 bases between. The CDR3 length is 15 residues. The germline V gene encodes CDR1 LGHDT and CDR2 YNNKEL (reference sequence). The DNA for the CDR3 is TGTGCCAGCAGCACACGGGGTGAAGGCACAGATACGCAGTATTTT. It specifies CASSTRGEGTDTQYF.

This clonotype was observed many times. The J gene is TRBJ2-3, the V gene TRBV9; D possibly uses TRBD1 or TRBD2 (5 bases each). This CDR3 contains 14 residues. V gave up 0 bases and J gave up 4 bases, with 9 bases separating them. CDR1 SGDLS and CDR2 YYNGEE come from the germline V gene. The CDR3 is CASSVAGTSDTQYF. The CDR3 DNA sequence: TGTGCCAGCAGCGTAGCTGGGACCTCAGATACGCAGTATTTT.

This clonotype is classed as medium-sized. The rearrangement joins TRBV5-6 to TRBJ2-1; no definite D call. In germline, CDR1 is SGHDT, CDR2 YYEEEE. With 0 bases removed from V and 8 bases from J, the gap between germline ends came to 15 bases. CDR3 size: 15 residues. The CDR3 loop reads CASSLVWPLGDEQFF. The CDR3 DNA sequence: TGTGCCAGCAGCTTGGTGTGGCCTCTTGGCGATGAGCAGTTCTTC. Together with reference TRBV5-6 and TRBJ2-1, the CDR3 gives the full variable domain: DAGVTQSPTHLIKTRGQQVTLRCSPKSGHDTVSWYQQALGQGPQFIFQYYEEEERQRGNFPDRFSGHQFPNYSSELNVNALLLGDSALYLCASSLVWPLGDEQFFGPGTRLTVL.

There are a few counts of this clonotype. The genes are TRBV7-2 and TRBJ2-3; D is possibly TRBD2 (5 bases). CDR1 and CDR2 from the germline V gene are SGHTA and FQGNSA. V was shortened by 5 bases and J by 4 bases, with 13 bases between the two germline ends. This CDR3 contains 14 residues. The CDR3 is CASSRTGWADTQYF. CDR3 nucleotide sequence: TGTGCCAGCAGCCGAACGGGGTGGGCAGATACGCAGTATTTT.

This clonotype ranks as medium-sized. The CDR3, as DNA: TGTGCCACCGCGCAAGGAGGGGGGGTTGCAGATACGCAGTATTTT. As protein: CATAQGGGVADTQYF. The rearrangement links TRBV10-3 to TRBJ2-3, with D perhaps TRBD2 (7 bases). The CDR3 totals 15 residues. Germline V gene data show CDR1 as ENHRY and CDR2 as SYGVKD. Deletions cut 10 bases from V and 4 bases from J, with 21 bases between.

By share of the sample, this clonotype is medium-sized. V and J are TRBV5-6 and TRBJ2-7; unclear D gene. V gave up 1 base and J gave up 4 bases, with 15 bases separating them. Germline values: CDR1 SGHDT, CDR2 YYEEEE. CDR3 length equals 15 residues. CDR3 sequence (DNA): TGTGCCAGCAGCTTGCAGACGGTAGGATTATACGAGCAGTACGTC. Encoded protein: CASSLQTVGLYEQYV.

This clonotype is classed as medium-sized. The chain employs TRBV9 and TRBJ2-1; tentatively, D is TRBD1 or TRBD2 (6 bases each). The V end lost 0 bases, the J end lost 5 bases, and 15 bases lay between the germline ends. The CDR3 has 16 residues. Per the germline V gene, CDR1 is SGDLS and CDR2 is YYNGEE. The CDR3 loop reads CASSVERGARDNEQFF. The CDR3 nucleotides read TGTGCCAGCAGCGTAGAAAGGGGGGCGCGGGACAATGAGCAGTTCTTC.

This clonotype was seen once. This rearrangement joins TRBV18 to TRBJ2-5; 9 nucleotides line up with TRBD2. The CDR3 contains 16 residues. Trimming took 2 bases from V and 4 from J; bases not matched to a gene: 8. Germline CDR1 reads KGHSH; CDR2 reads LQKENI. CDR3 nucleotides: TGTGCCAGCTCACCAGGAGCGGGAGGCTCGGGAGAGACCCAGTACTTC. Its protein product is CASSPGAGGSGETQYF.

In this sample, this clonotype turned up many times. The chain links TRBV5-1 to TRBJ2-3; TRBD2 aligns across 15 bases. The CDR3 consists of 16 residues. The junction had 4 bases not matched to a gene; V was cut back by 4 bases and J by 4 bases. Germline loops: CDR1 SGHRS, CDR2 YFSETQ. The CDR3 loop is CASSRRTSGRADTQYF. The CDR3 DNA is TGCGCCAGCAGCCGCCGGACTAGCGGGAGGGCAGATACGCAGTATTTT.

In its sample, this clonotype was seen many times. The rearrangement links TRBV13 to TRBJ2-7; D is ambiguous. CDR1 and CDR2 (germline): PRHDT, FYEKMQ (reference sequence). This CDR3 region has 13 residues. Deletions cut 5 bases from V and 6 bases from J, with 14 bases between. For the CDR3, the DNA is TGTGCCAGCAGCGCGCGTAGACCCAGCGAGCAGTACTTC. It specifies CASSARRPSEQYF.